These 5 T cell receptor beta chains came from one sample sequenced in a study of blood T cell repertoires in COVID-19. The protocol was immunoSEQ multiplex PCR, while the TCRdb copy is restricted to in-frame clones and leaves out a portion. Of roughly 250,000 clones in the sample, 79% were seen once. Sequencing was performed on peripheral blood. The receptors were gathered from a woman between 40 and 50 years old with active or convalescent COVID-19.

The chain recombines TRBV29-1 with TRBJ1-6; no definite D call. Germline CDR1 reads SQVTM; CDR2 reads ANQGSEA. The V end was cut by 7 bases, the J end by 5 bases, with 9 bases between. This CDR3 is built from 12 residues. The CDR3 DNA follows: TGCAGCGCCAAGGAGAATAATTCACCCCTCCACTTT. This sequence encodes CSAKENNSPLHF.

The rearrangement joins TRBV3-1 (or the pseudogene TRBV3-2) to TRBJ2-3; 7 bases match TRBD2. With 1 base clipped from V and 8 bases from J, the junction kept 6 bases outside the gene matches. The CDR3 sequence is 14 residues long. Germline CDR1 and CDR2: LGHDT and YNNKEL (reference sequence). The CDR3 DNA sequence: TGTGCCAGCAGCCAAGTTAGATGGGGGGGTACGCAGTATTTT. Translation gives CASSQVRWGGTQYF.

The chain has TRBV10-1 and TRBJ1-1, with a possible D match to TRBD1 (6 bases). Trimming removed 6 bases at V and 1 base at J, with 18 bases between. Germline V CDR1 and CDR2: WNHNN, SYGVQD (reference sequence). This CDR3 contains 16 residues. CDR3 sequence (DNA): TGCGCCAGCAGACTCCAGGGGAAACTCGAGAACACTGAAGCTTTCTTT. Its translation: CASRLQGKLENTEAFF.

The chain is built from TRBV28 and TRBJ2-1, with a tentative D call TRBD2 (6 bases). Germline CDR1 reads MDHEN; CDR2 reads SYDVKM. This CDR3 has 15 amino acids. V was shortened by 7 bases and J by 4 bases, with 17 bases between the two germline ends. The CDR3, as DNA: TGTGCCAGCACCCATGGGGACTGGGGTTACAATGAGCAGTTCTTC. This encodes CASTHGDWGYNEQFF.

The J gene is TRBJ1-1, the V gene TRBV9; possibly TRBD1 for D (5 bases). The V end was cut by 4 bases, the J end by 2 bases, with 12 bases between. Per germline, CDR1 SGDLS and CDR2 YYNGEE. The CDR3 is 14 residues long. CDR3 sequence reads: CASSYKGKNTEAFF. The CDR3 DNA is TGTGCCAGCAGCTATAAGGGGAAAAACACTGAAGCTTTCTTT.